Shown below are 29 T cell receptor beta chains from a single sample sequenced in a study of T cells in Graves' hyperthyroidism and ophthalmopathy (dated 2019 in TCRdb). Library creation used multiplex PCR. The sequencer listed for this sample is Illumina HiSeq 2000. TCR beta CDR3 regions were amplified from RNA transcripts. The TCR CDR3 was subjected to a first round of RT-PCR using the HTBI primer set and the Qiagen OneStep RT-PCR kit. TCRdb reworked the public reads: Q25 trimming with fastp, MiXCR clone assembly, productive beta chains retained. Identical CDR3 proteins give one entry, which carries the most common genes and DNA. The sample contains about 200,000 distinct CDR3 sequences, around 17% of them found a single time. In total, the top ten clones hold about 56% of the sample. The sequenced sample consisted of blood. The receptor source for this set is a woman between 45 and 65 years old with Graves' hyperthyroidism.

This clonotype occurred a few times. This chain joins TRBV19 and TRBJ2-1; no firm D call. V lost 4 bases and J 0 bases, leaving 10 bases between the germline ends. Germline CDR1 reads LNHDA; CDR2 reads SQIVND (reference sequence). This CDR3 spans 15 amino acids. The DNA of the CDR3 is TGTGCCAGTAGTACCTCGACAAGCTCCTACAATGAGCAGTTCTTC. Translated: CASSTSTSSYNEQFF.

This clonotype has at least ten counts. The chain uses TRBV11-2 and TRBJ2-7; tentatively, D is TRBD1 or TRBD2 (5 bases each). The CDR3 loop spans 15 amino acids. Germline values: CDR1 SGHAT, CDR2 FQNNGV. Trimming pared 3 bases from V and 0 bases from J, leaving 12 bases between. CDR3 DNA sequence: TGTGCCAGCAGCTTCGTGGGGGTTCGCTCCTACGAGCAGTACTTC. Translating it yields CASSFVGVRSYEQYF.

This clonotype was seen many times. The rearrangement links TRBV15 to TRBJ1-5; 7 bases are a match to TRBD1. Unmatched junction bases numbered 9, after V lost 5 bases and J lost 5 bases. Germline V gene data show CDR1 as LNHNV and CDR2 as YYDKDF (reference sequence). CDR3 size: 15 residues. CDR3 sequence reads: CATSVDRRSYQPQHF. CDR3 bases: TGTGCCACCAGCGTGGACAGGCGAAGCTATCAGCCCCAGCATTTT.

As regards this clonotype: With a much larger clone just one base away, this may be a read error. The V and J genes are TRBV30 and TRBJ2-7, with D maybe TRBD1 (5 bases). The V gene lost 5 bases and the J gene lost 5 bases, with 13 bases spanning the gap. The CDR3 runs 12 residues. The germline gives CDR1 GTSNPN, CDR2 SVGIG (reference sequence). The CDR3 region is CAWGRGPHEQYF. The CDR3 DNA follows: TGTGCCTGGGGAAGGGGCCCCCACGAGCAGTACTTC.

This clonotype came up many times. The chain recombines TRBV18 with TRBJ2-2; D is ambiguous. CDR3 size: 12 residues. V lost 3 bases, J lost 1 base, and 0 bases lay in between. Per germline, CDR1 KGHSH and CDR2 LQKENI. The CDR3 reads CASSPNTGELFF. Here the CDR3 DNA reads TGTGCCAGCTCACCGAACACCGGGGAGCTGTTTTTT.

This clonotype was found a few times. V and J are TRBV6-1 and TRBJ2-2, with 8 bases lining up with TRBD2. Germline lookup yields CDR1 MNHNS and CDR2 SASEGT. The CDR3 is made up of 16 amino acids. The J segment lost 7 bases and the V segment lost 7 bases, leaving 14 bases of the junction unmatched. The CDR3 nucleotides are TGTGCCAGCACCCGCGGGGCTAGCGGGCTCAACGGGGAGCTGTTTTTT. Its translation is CASTRGASGLNGELFF.

This chain uses TRBV7-8 with TRBJ2-7; possibly TRBD2 for D (11 bases). V was cut by 1 base and J by 2 bases, with 24 bases left in between. This CDR3 contains 19 residues. The germline V gene has CDR1 SGHVS and CDR2 FQNEAQ. Written as DNA, the CDR3 is TGTGCCAGCAGCTTAGTGGACAGGGGGTCACTAGCGGGAGCCTACGAGCAGTACTTC. Translated, it gives CASSLVDRGSLAGAYEQYF.

This clonotype was observed a handful of times. V is TRBV12-3 or TRBV12-4 and J is TRBJ2-2; perhaps TRBD2 as D (7 bases). With 2 bases removed from V and 5 bases from J, the gap between germline ends came to 15 bases. The CDR3 is 16 residues long. In DNA form, the CDR3 reads TGTGCCAGCAGTTTAAGGGGGGGAGGGGGAACCGGGGAGCTGTTTTTT. This sequence encodes CASSLRGGGGTGELFF.

This sequence joins TRBV7-9 and TRBJ1-4, with 8 positions matching TRBD1. The CDR3 runs 15 residues. V lost 5 bases, J lost 7 bases, and 9 bases stayed unmatched. The germline V gene has CDR1 SEHNR and CDR2 FQNEAQ (reference sequence). DNA of the CDR3: TGTGCCAGCAGCGCTACCGGGACAGGTGCTGAAAAACTGTTTTTT. The encoded protein is CASSATGTGAEKLFF.

This clonotype has ten or more counts. The rearrangement uses TRBV28 and TRBJ2-5; TRBD2 agrees at 11 bases. CDR3 length: 15 residues. Trimming took 2 bases from V and 5 from J; bases not matched to a gene: 4. Germline-derived CDR1 and CDR2 are MDHEN and SYDVKM. The CDR3 sequence is CASSLPLAGGETQYF. The CDR3 DNA is TGTGCCAGCAGTTTACCCCTAGCGGGGGGCGAGACCCAGTACTTC. Looking up the rest from reference TRBV28 and TRBJ2-5 gives the full variable domain: DVKVTQSSRYLVKRTGEKVFLECVQDMDHENMFWYRQDPGLGLRLIYFSYDVKMKEKGDIPEGYSVSREKKERFSLILESASTNQTSMYLCASSLPLAGGETQYFGPGTRLLVL.

This clonotype was observed many times. This chain uses TRBV27 with TRBJ2-5; the D is unclear. V dropped 6 bases and J dropped 1 base, with 21 bases sitting between them. This CDR3 is 17 amino acids long. The germline V gene encodes CDR1 MNHEY and CDR2 SMNVEV (reference sequence). CDR3 protein: CASRNRAKGRFQETQYF. The CDR3 region has the DNA TGTGCCAGCAGAAACCGGGCTAAGGGAAGGTTCCAAGAGACCCAGTACTTC.

This clonotype has a count of ten or more. V and J are TRBV27 and TRBJ2-7; D may be TRBD1 (6 bases). The CDR3 totals 13 residues. V was trimmed by 10 bases and J by 3 bases, leaving 16 bases between them. Germline lookup yields CDR1 MNHEY and CDR2 SMNVEV (reference sequence). The CDR3 nucleotides are TGTGCCACCCAGGACAGAAGGGACTACGAGCAGTACTTC. Protein sequence: CATQDRRDYEQYF.

As to this clonotype: A much larger clone differs by one base, so this may be a read error. The rearrangement joins TRBV28 to TRBJ2-7; TRBD1 matches 9 bases. Germline CDR1 is MDHEN and CDR2 is SYDVKM. Trimming removed 7 bases from V and 6 bases from J; junction bases left unmatched: 10. There are 14 residues in the CDR3. CDR3 nucleotides: TGTGCCAGCAATTCCCCGGGACAGGGTGGCGAGCAGTACTTC. It specifies CASNSPGQGGEQYF.

The genes are TRBV27 and TRBJ2-2; 8 bases align to TRBD2. The CDR3 contains 15 residues. CDR1 and CDR2 from the germline V gene are MNHEY and SMNVEV (reference sequence). The J segment lost 5 bases and the V segment lost 2 bases, leaving 4 bases of the junction unmatched. The CDR3 DNA follows: TGTGCCAGCAGTTTAAGCGGGAGAGTTACCGGGGAGCTGTTTTTT. Translating gives CASSLSGRVTGELFF.

In this sample, this clonotype turned up a few times. The gene calls are TRBV6-1 and TRBJ1-3; possible D gene TRBD1, 5 bases. V dropped 5 bases and J dropped 3 bases, with 14 bases sitting between them. Germline CDR1 and CDR2: MNHNS and SASEGT. The CDR3 extends over 15 amino acids. CDR3 sequence: CASSPRDDGGNTIYF. The CDR3 DNA reads as TGTGCCAGCAGTCCCCGGGACGACGGTGGAAACACCATATATTTT.

This clonotype has a count of ten or more. This chain joins TRBV6-1 and TRBJ1-4; 9 positions match TRBD1. Germline V lookup: CDR1 MNHNS, CDR2 SASEGT. The ends lost 0 bases at V and 5 bases at J; junction bases unmatched: 1. This CDR3 has 15 amino acids. The CDR3 here is CASSEADRGNEKLFF. For the CDR3, the DNA is TGTGCCAGCAGTGAAGCTGACAGGGGGAATGAAAAACTGTTTTTT.

Many counts were recorded for this clonotype. The chain joins TRBV20-1 to TRBJ2-1; 7 bases agree with TRBD2. The germline V gene encodes CDR1 DFQATT and CDR2 SNEGSKA (reference sequence). The CDR3 runs to 14 residues. With V trimmed by 3 bases and J by 6 bases, 8 bases remained unmatched. CDR3 DNA sequence: TGCAGTGCTAGCCGCGGGAGCTGGGGCAATGAGCAGTTCTTC. Residues: CSASRGSWGNEQFF.

This clonotype was detected many times. This chain joins TRBV20-1 and TRBJ1-5, with 7 bases lining up with TRBD1. This CDR3 is built from 13 residues. CDR1 and CDR2 from the germline V gene are DFQATT and SNEGSKA (reference sequence). V was clipped by 6 bases and J by 2 bases; unmatched bases: 4. CDR3 amino acids: CSAFTGGNQPQHF. DNA of the CDR3: TGCAGTGCATTTACAGGGGGCAATCAGCCCCAGCATTTT.

In this sample, this clonotype turned up a few times. The chain employs TRBV18 and TRBJ2-2; 7 bases are a match to TRBD2. The CDR3 loop spans 16 amino acids. From germline, CDR1 is KGHSH and CDR2 LQKENI. J lost 0 bases, V lost 3 bases, and 4 bases had no gene match. The CDR3 sequence is CASSPTLAANTGELFF. CDR3 nucleotides: TGTGCCAGCTCACCGACGCTAGCGGCGAACACCGGGGAGCTGTTTTTT.

The chain carries TRBV6-1 and TRBJ2-7; D gene ambiguous. There are 12 residues in the CDR3. Germline V gene sequence: CDR1 MNHNS, CDR2 SASEGT. Between the trimmed V and J ends, which lost 2 bases and 7 bases, there was a span of 9 bases. Here the CDR3 DNA reads TGTGCCAGCAGTGAAAGGGTTCTTGAGCAGTACTTC. As protein: CASSERVLEQYF.

V usage is TRBV30 and J usage is TRBJ1-1, with TRBD1 identical over 9 bases. The CDR3 consists of 14 residues. Germline values: CDR1 GTSNPN, CDR2 SVGIG (reference sequence). Losses at the gene ends were 3 bases for V and 1 base for J; bases not matched to a gene: 3. CDR3 residues: CAWSPGQGNTEAFF. The CDR3 nucleotides are TGTGCCTGGAGCCCGGGACAGGGGAACACTGAAGCTTTCTTT.

This clonotype was picked up a small number of times. The chain uses TRBV20-1 and TRBJ2-3; possibly TRBD1 for D (6 bases). The CDR3 runs to 13 residues. V shed 5 bases and J shed 4 bases, with 13 bases lying between them. Germline V gene sequence: CDR1 DFQATT, CDR2 SNEGSKA (reference sequence). The CDR3 DNA reads as TGCAGTGCTGTACAGGGTAGAGCAGATACGCAGTATTTT. Its translation is CSAVQGRADTQYF.

V and J are TRBV10-3 and TRBJ1-1, with 7 bases fitting TRBD1. Germline loops: CDR1 ENHRY, CDR2 SYGVKD. Unmatched junction bases numbered 6, after V lost 6 bases and J lost 5 bases. The CDR3 has 13 amino acids. The CDR3 region is CAISTGVGTEAFF. CDR3 nucleotides: TGTGCCATCAGCACAGGGGTGGGGACTGAAGCTTTCTTT.

There are many counts of this clonotype. The chain carries TRBV15 and TRBJ2-7; D unresolved. Germline V lookup: CDR1 LNHNV, CDR2 YYDKDF (reference sequence). The CDR3 extends over 13 amino acids. V lost 5 bases, J lost 4 bases, and 12 bases lay in between. The CDR3 protein is CATSQRWVYEQYF. The CDR3 DNA follows: TGTGCCACCAGCCAACGGTGGGTGTACGAGCAGTACTTC.

This clonotype has a count of ten or more. V and J are TRBV9 and TRBJ2-7; 7 nucleotides align to TRBD2. CDR3 length: 16 residues. Per the germline V gene, CDR1 is SGDLS and CDR2 is YYNGEE. Germline trimming cut 0 bases from V and 0 bases from J; bases unmatched to any gene: 6. The CDR3 sequence is CASSVGGGGVSYEQYF. The CDR3 nucleotides read TGTGCCAGCAGCGTAGGTGGGGGAGGGGTCTCCTACGAGCAGTACTTC. Complete variable domain (other parts from reference TRBV9 and TRBJ2-7): DSGVTQTPKHLITATGQRVTLRCSPRSGDLSVYWYQQSLDQGLQFLIQYYNGEERAKGNILERFSAQQFPDLHSELNLSSLELGDSALYFCASSVGGGGVSYEQYFGPGTRLTVT.

In this sample, this clonotype turned up many times. V is TRBV7-9 and J is TRBJ2-1; 9 bases fit TRBD2. The CDR3 runs 14 residues. V was clipped by 1 base and J by 9 bases; unmatched bases: 4. Germline CDR1 SEHNR, CDR2 FQNEAQ (reference sequence). CDR3 sequence: CASSLEREDREQFF. CDR3 nucleotides: TGTGCCAGCAGCTTAGAGCGGGAGGATCGTGAGCAGTTCTTC. The variable domain in full, with the rest retrieved from reference TRBV7-9 and TRBJ2-1, is DTGVSQNPRHKITKRGQNVTFRCDPISEHNRLYWYRQTLGQGPEFLTYFQNEAQLEKSRLLSDRFSAERPKGSFSTLEIQRTEQGDSAMYLCASSLEREDREQFFGPGTRLTVL.

The rearrangement joins TRBV27 to TRBJ2-2, with 8 positions matching TRBD1. The germline gives CDR1 MNHEY, CDR2 SMNVEV (reference sequence). The CDR3 runs to 16 residues. V shed 6 bases, J shed 4 bases, and the junction held 10 bases outside the gene matches. In nucleotides, the CDR3 is TGTGCCAGCAGGAACCCAGGGGGCGAGGGCACCGGGGAGCTGTTTTTT. It codes for CASRNPGGEGTGELFF.

This chain links TRBV5-6 with TRBJ1-1; D remains unclear. Germline V lookup: CDR1 SGHDT, CDR2 YYEEEE. CDR3 length equals 16 residues. V gave up 0 bases and J gave up 6 bases, with 18 bases separating them. The CDR3: CASSLGETIRTAEAFF. Here the CDR3 DNA reads TGTGCCAGCAGCTTGGGGGAAACTATCAGGACCGCTGAAGCTTTCTTT.

This clonotype was picked up many times. This chain connects TRBV4-1 to TRBJ2-7; D uncertain. The CDR3 sequence is 15 residues long. Per the germline V gene, CDR1 is MGHRA and CDR2 is YSYEKL. Trimming cost V 5 bases and J 3 bases, with 17 bases left between them. The CDR3, as DNA: TGCGCCAGCAGCTCCCGTCCGGACCACCTCTACGAGCAGTACTTC. Its translation is CASSSRPDHLYEQYF.